Listed below are T cell receptor beta chains from one sample, sequenced in a study of tumor and adjacent non-tumor tissue in lung cancer. In TCRdb, the multiplex PCR reads were re-called with MiXCR into one record per CDR3 protein. The sample shows about 60,000 distinct CDR3 sequences, over 60% of them seen only once. What was sequenced was distant non-tumor lung tissue. The receptors were sampled from a man in his sixties or seventies with non-small cell lung cancer. Both conserved end residues are part of each CDR3. The D gene is left open where the match is weak. Clone sizes are given selectively: once, few, many, or a class where the clone is expanded.

v_call	clone_size	j_call	d_call	cdr3_aa	cdr3_nt
TRBV11-2	.	TRBJ1-1	.	CASSLVYSYTEAFF	TGTGCCAGCAGCTTAGTGTACAGCTACACTGAAGCTTTCTTT
TRBV10-1	once	TRBJ2-2	TRBD1	CASSESARGIETGELFF	TGCGCCAGCAGTGAGTCGGCCAGGGGGATAGAGACCGGGGAGCTGTTTTTT
TRBV10-2	.	TRBJ2-2	.	CASNEGNTGEPFF	TGCGCCAGCAATGAGGGGAACACCGGGGAGCCGTTTTTT
TRBV11-2	.	TRBJ2-1	.	CASCLVGGGYKQFF	TGTGCCAGCTGCTTAGTTGGCGGTGGGTATAAGCAGTTCTTC
TRBV28	many	TRBJ2-7	.	CASSLPHGWDSYEQYF	TGTGCCAGCAGTTTGCCACACGGGTGGGACTCCTACGAGCAGTACTTC
TRBV20-1	.	TRBJ2-2	.	CSTDRRSGELFF	TGCAGTACTGACAGGCGGTCCGGGGAGCTGTTTTTT
TRBV6-1	once	TRBJ1-5	.	CASSLYLRRSHKGNQSQHF	TGTGCCAGCAGTTTATACCTTAGGCGGTCCCATAAGGGCAATCAGTCCCAGCATTTT
TRBV4-1	medium-sized	TRBJ1-1	.	CASSRGDAGRNLGAEAFF	TGCGCCAGCAGCCGAGGGGATGCGGGACGCAACCTGGGGGCTGAAGCTTTCTTT
TRBV10-3	many	TRBJ2-7	TRBD1	CAISALMGQVSYEQYF	TGTGCCATCAGCGCTCTCATGGGACAGGTTTCCTACGAGCAGTACTTC
TRBV12-3/TRBV12-4	.	TRBJ1-1	.	CASNDLRRQANAEAFF	TGTGCCAGCAACGACCTCAGGAGACAGGCGAACGCTGAAGCCTTCTTT
TRBV5-6	many	TRBJ2-1	.	CASSFMAGREQFF	TGTGCCAGCAGCTTCATGGCAGGGCGAGAGCAGTTCTTC
TRBV6-4	.	TRBJ2-1	TRBD2	CASSEGLAGDEQFF	TGTGCCAGCAGTGAGGGGCTAGCGGGGGATGAGCAGTTCTTC
TRBV10-3	.	TRBJ1-3	.	CAISGGGGPGNTIYF	TGTGCCATCTCCGGTGGGGGCGGCCCTGGAAACACCATATATTTT
TRBV11-3	once	TRBJ2-4	TRBD1	CASSLNRGNFKNIQHF	TGTGCCAGCAGCTTGAACAGGGGTAATTTCAAAAACATTCAACACTTC
TRBV14	.	TRBJ1-2	TRBD1	CASSQDRGQGSSCGYTF	TGTGCCAGCAGCCAAGACCGAGGACAGGGTTCTTCGTGTGGCTACACCTTC
TRBV6-6	many	TRBJ1-1	.	CATEGGARGNTEAFF	TGTGCCACCGAAGGTGGGGCGAGGGGGAACACTGAAGCTTTCTTT
TRBV6-1	.	TRBJ2-6	.	CASSAEDIWANVLTF	TGTGCCAGCAGTGCCGAGGACATCTGGGCCAACGTCCTGACTTTC